The 28 T cell receptor beta chains given below trace back to one sample, sequenced in a study of OX40 agonist ivuxolimab in advanced cancers. Profiling relied on immunoSEQ multiplex PCR, and the TCRdb table lists in-frame clones only, not all of them. The sample yields roughly 32,000 clones, approximately 84% seen once. Here the sequenced sample was CD4+ or CD8+ T cells sorted from blood, taken in a trial of the OX40 agonist ivuxolimab. These receptors were collected from an adult with an advanced solid tumor such as melanoma, head and neck, liver or kidney cancer.

The rearrangement uses TRBV11-2 and TRBJ2-5; 8 positions agree with TRBD2. The CDR3 consists of 16 residues. V lost 5 bases and J lost 4; bases outside the gene matches: 12. Germline CDR1 SGHAT, CDR2 FQNNGV. The CDR3 spells CASSPDEAGVGETQYF. The CDR3 DNA sequence: TGTGCCAGCAGCCCTGACGAAGCGGGAGTTGGAGAGACCCAGTACTTC.

This clone was detected once. The gene calls are TRBV7-9 and TRBJ1-4; D is unclear. CDR3 length: 14 residues. Trimming took 4 bases from V and 6 from J, leaving 12 bases between them. Germline V gene data show CDR1 as SEHNR and CDR2 as FQNEAQ (reference sequence). CDR3 loop: CASSSPVPDEKLFF. The DNA for the CDR3 is TGTGCCAGCAGCTCCCCCGTGCCCGATGAAAAACTGTTTTTT.

The gene calls are TRBV4-1 and TRBJ2-6; the D call may be TRBD1 or TRBD2 (5 bases each). This CDR3 comprises 17 residues. Germline V lookup: CDR1 MGHRA, CDR2 YSYEKL. V was cut by 3 bases and J by 0 bases, with 12 bases left in between. CDR3 nucleotides: TGCGCCAGCAGCCATCGGGACGGGAACTCTGGGGCCAACGTCCTGACTTTC. Its protein product is CASSHRDGNSGANVLTF.

This sequence joins TRBV2 and TRBJ1-5; TRBD1 agrees at 10 bases. This CDR3 region has 16 residues. The junction had 10 bases not matched to a gene; V was cut back by 5 bases and J by 6 bases. Germline assignment: CDR1 SNHLY and CDR2 FYNNEI. The CDR3 is CASSPGTGVGAQPQHF. In DNA, the CDR3 is TGTGCCAGCAGTCCCGGGACAGGGGTGGGAGCTCAGCCCCAGCATTTT.

V gene TRBV4-1 combines with J gene TRBJ1-6; D remains unclear. The CDR3 contains 14 residues. CDR1 is MGHRA and CDR2 is YSYEKL in the germline V gene. Between the trimmed V and J ends, which lost 3 bases and 7 bases, there was a span of 10 bases. This chain's CDR3 is CASSQGHGNSPLHF. DNA of the CDR3: TGCGCCAGCAGCCAGGGCCACGGGAATTCACCCCTCCACTTT.

This sequence joins TRBV13 and TRBJ2-7; TRBD1 matches at 7 bases. In germline, CDR1 is PRHDT, CDR2 FYEKMQ (reference sequence). Losses at the gene ends were 1 base for V and 3 bases for J; bases not matched to a gene: 6. The CDR3 consists of 15 residues. Here the CDR3 reads CASSLVAGGYYEQYF. Written as DNA, the CDR3 is TGTGCCAGCAGCTTAGTGGCAGGGGGTTACTACGAGCAGTACTTC.

This rearrangement joins TRBV5-1 to TRBJ2-1; TRBD1 is a possible D gene (5 bases). Germline V lookup: CDR1 SGHRS, CDR2 YFSETQ. CDR3 length: 15 residues. The V end was cut by 2 bases, the J end by 4 bases, with 13 bases between. CDR3 protein: CASSLKGALYNEQFF. The CDR3 DNA follows: TGCGCCAGCAGCTTAAAAGGGGCGTTATACAATGAGCAGTTCTTC.

The chain carries TRBV5-4 and TRBJ2-7; the D gene is possibly TRBD2 (5 bases). The CDR3 is 15 amino acids. Germline lookup yields CDR1 SGHNT and CDR2 YYREEE (reference sequence). V was cut by 0 bases and J by 3 bases, with 13 bases left in between. CDR3 DNA sequence: TGTGCCAGCAGCTTGGCCGAGGTCGGGGACTACGAGCAGTACTTC. It codes for CASSLAEVGDYEQYF.

This clone was counted a few times. The genes are TRBV5-1 and TRBJ2-7; the D is unclear. V shed 0 bases and J shed 3 bases, with 7 bases lying between them. The CDR3 loop spans 13 amino acids. Per the germline V gene, CDR1 is SGHRS and CDR2 is YFSETQ. CDR3 DNA: TGCGCCAGCAGCTTGGAACGCTACTACGAGCAGTACTTC. Residues: CASSLERYYEQYF.

The chain has TRBV5-6 and TRBJ1-1, with TRBD1 matching over 9 bases. The germline gives CDR1 SGHDT, CDR2 YYEEEE. CDR3 size: 14 residues. V lost 4 bases, J lost 1 base, and 2 bases stayed unmatched. The CDR3: CASSPGQGNTEAFF. For the CDR3, the DNA is TGTGCCAGCAGCCCGGGACAGGGGAACACTGAAGCTTTCTTT.

This chain joins TRBV6-1 and TRBJ2-3, with 7 bases lining up with TRBD1. V lost 2 bases and J lost 2; bases outside the gene matches: 10. Germline V gene lookup returns CDR1 MNHNS and CDR2 SASEGT. This CDR3 contains 17 residues. The CDR3 DNA reads as TGTGCCAGCAGTGAATACCTCCACAGGGGACCCACAGATACGCAGTATTTT. This translates into CASSEYLHRGPTDTQYF.

The J gene is TRBJ2-7, the V gene TRBV19, with D hard to call. CDR1 is LNHDA, CDR2 SQIVND, per germline (reference sequence). The CDR3 is 14 residues long. Trimming removed 3 bases from V and 2 bases from J, with 11 bases in between. DNA for the CDR3: TGTGCCAGTAGTATTGGCCGGCGGACCTACGAGCAGTACTTC. Protein sequence: CASSIGRRTYEQYF.

This rearrangement joins TRBV9 to TRBJ1-1; no definite D call. V gave up 0 bases and J gave up 6 bases, with 12 bases separating them. The CDR3 has 14 amino acids. Per the germline V gene, CDR1 is SGDLS and CDR2 is YYNGEE. The chain's CDR3 is CASSVASRGAEAFF. The CDR3 region has the DNA TGTGCCAGCAGCGTAGCTAGCCGGGGAGCTGAAGCTTTCTTT.

V usage is TRBV4-1 and J usage is TRBJ2-3; 7 bases are a match to TRBD2. The CDR3 loop spans 16 amino acids. V shed 0 bases, J shed 1 base, and the junction held 4 bases outside the gene matches. The germline CDR1 and CDR2 sequences are MGHRA and YSYEKL. The CDR3 loop reads CASSQERRGGTDTQYF. In DNA, the CDR3 is TGCGCCAGCAGCCAAGAACGCCGGGGGGGCACAGATACGCAGTATTTT.

This clone was seen just once. The J gene is TRBJ2-1, the V gene TRBV11-2, with D perhaps matching TRBD2 (5 bases). The V end was cut by 5 bases, the J end by 0 bases, with 11 bases between. The length of the CDR3 is 15 residues. Germline values: CDR1 SGHAT, CDR2 FQNNGV. CDR3 bases: TGTGCCAGCAGCCAAGCGGATAGCTCCTACAATGAGCAGTTCTTC. Protein: CASSQADSSYNEQFF.

This clone has just one count. V gene TRBV9 combines with J gene TRBJ2-2; D is unresolved. This CDR3 spans 14 amino acids. V was shortened by 4 bases and J by 4 bases, with 11 bases between the two germline ends. CDR1 is SGDLS, CDR2 YYNGEE, per germline. CDR3 residues: CASSTLGITGELFF. The CDR3 DNA is TGTGCCAGCAGCACCCTGGGAATCACCGGGGAGCTGTTTTTT.

The rearrangement links TRBV7-8 to TRBJ2-3; TRBD2 aligns across 14 bases. V lost 5 bases and J lost 3; bases outside the gene matches: 10. CDR3 length: 18 amino acids. Germline V gives CDR1 SGHVS, CDR2 FQNEAQ. CDR3 in amino acids: CASSPPGTSGSLTDTQYF. CDR3 DNA sequence: TGTGCCAGCAGCCCCCCCGGGACTAGCGGGAGTCTGACAGATACGCAGTATTTT.

The gene calls are TRBV20-1 and TRBJ2-7; 8 nucleotides agree with TRBD1. The CDR3 loop spans 11 amino acids. With 6 bases clipped from V and 6 bases from J, the junction kept 4 bases outside the gene matches. Germline V gene lookup returns CDR1 DFQATT and CDR2 SNEGSKA (reference sequence). CDR3 nucleotides: TGCAGTGCGGACAGGGTTGCCGAGCAGTACTTC. It encodes CSADRVAEQYF.

The chain couples TRBV4-1 to TRBJ1-2; tentative D call: TRBD1 (5 bases). This CDR3 comprises 12 residues. Germline V gene sequence: CDR1 MGHRA, CDR2 YSYEKL. Trimming shortened V by 4 bases and J by 7 bases, and 10 bases separated the two germline ends. The CDR3 spells CASSPGAAGYTF. As DNA, the CDR3 is TGCGCCAGCAGCCCCGGGGCAGCTGGCTACACCTTC.

This chain connects TRBV6-6 to TRBJ2-7; D perhaps matches TRBD2 (5 bases). Trimming cost V 4 bases and J 5 bases, with 21 bases left between them. The CDR3 length is 16 residues. Germline values: CDR1 MNHNY, CDR2 SVGAGI (reference sequence). The DNA for the CDR3 is TGTGCCAGCAGTTCGTACACGGCACTAGAGGTACACGAGCAGTACTTC. Translation: CASSSYTALEVHEQYF.

The genes are TRBV19 and TRBJ2-3; D is ambiguous. The V and J ends lost 1 base and 6 bases respectively, with 8 bases between them. The germline V gene has CDR1 LNHDA and CDR2 SQIVND (reference sequence). The CDR3 loop spans 13 amino acids. The CDR3, as DNA: TGTGCCAGTAGTATAGGGAAGAGGGATACGCAGTATTTT. The encoded protein is CASSIGKRDTQYF.

The V and J genes are TRBV27 and TRBJ1-2, with 7 bases lining up with TRBD1. V dropped 0 bases and J dropped 3; count of bases not matched to a gene: 4. The CDR3 totals 15 residues. Germline V gene data show CDR1 as MNHEY and CDR2 as SMNVEV (reference sequence). The CDR3 loop is CASSLSKGGDYGYTF. CDR3 nucleotides: TGTGCCAGCAGTTTATCGAAAGGGGGCGACTATGGCTACACCTTC.

The V call is TRBV28, the J call TRBJ1-5, with 7 bases lining up with TRBD1. Germline V gene lookup returns CDR1 MDHEN and CDR2 SYDVKM. This CDR3 comprises 17 residues. J lost 0 bases, V lost 3 bases, and 8 bases had no gene match. CDR3 in amino acids: CASSLGVGQYSNQPQHF. CDR3 DNA sequence: TGTGCCAGCAGTTTGGGGGTGGGACAGTATAGCAATCAGCCCCAGCATTTT.

This clone was seen only once. The V gene is TRBV6-5, the J gene TRBJ2-7; D ambiguous. Germline loops: CDR1 MNHEY, CDR2 SVGAGI. The CDR3 length is 15 residues. The V end was cut by 2 bases, the J end by 0 bases, with 11 bases between. The CDR3 is CASSYRTASSYEQYF. The CDR3, as DNA: TGTGCCAGCAGTTACCGGACGGCGAGCTCCTACGAGCAGTACTTC.

V gene TRBV9 combines with J gene TRBJ2-1; 12 positions agree with TRBD2. V lost 3 bases to trimming and J lost 4 bases; unmatched junction nucleotides: 2. There are 15 residues in the CDR3. In germline, CDR1 is SGDLS, CDR2 YYNGEE. CDR3 in amino acids: CASSATSGSYNEQFF. CDR3 nucleotides: TGTGCCAGCAGCGCGACTAGCGGGAGTTACAATGAGCAGTTCTTC.

This clone turned up a few times. The rearrangement links TRBV11-2 to TRBJ1-2; D perhaps matches TRBD1 (5 bases). The CDR3 runs 14 residues. Looked up from germline, CDR1 is SGHAT and CDR2 is FQNNGV. Trimming removed 1 base from V and 8 bases from J, with 14 bases in between. CDR3 sequence reads: CASSLVGGSEGYTF. CDR3 DNA: TGTGCCAGCAGCTTAGTGGGGGGGTCGGAGGGCTACACCTTC.

The chain has TRBV7-8 and TRBJ1-2; tentatively, D is TRBD1 (5 bases). This CDR3 region has 14 residues. V gave up 5 bases and J gave up 2 bases, with 12 bases separating them. From germline, CDR1 is SGHVS and CDR2 FQNEAQ. DNA for the CDR3: TGTGCCAGCAGCCCCAGCTGGGGCAACTATGGCTACACCTTC. Its translation is CASSPSWGNYGYTF. The full variable domain, its missing parts supplied by reference TRBV7-8 and TRBJ1-2, is GAGVSQSPRYKVAKRGQDVALRCDPISGHVSLFWYQQALGQGPEFLTYFQNEAQLDKSGLPSDRFFAERPEGSVSTLKIQRTQQEDSAVYLCASSPSWGNYGYTFGSGTRLTVV.

In this sample, this clone turned up a few times. V and J are TRBV19 and TRBJ1-6; possibly TRBD1 for D (6 bases). Between the trimmed V and J ends, which lost 2 bases and 5 bases, there was a span of 13 bases. The CDR3 has 16 amino acids. Germline loops: CDR1 LNHDA, CDR2 SQIVND (reference sequence). The CDR3 loop is CASSIIWGRDNSPLHF. As DNA, the CDR3 is TGTGCCAGTAGTATAATCTGGGGGCGCGATAATTCACCCCTCCACTTT.